One sample yielded the 6 T cell receptor beta chains listed below, sequenced in a study of blood T cell repertoires in COVID-19. Produced via immunoSEQ multiplex PCR; TCRdb's table is partial and in-frame only. The sample has about 60,000 clones, approximately 72% seen once; the top ten hold more than 4.5%. Sequencing input: peripheral blood. These receptors came from an older woman with COVID-19, enrolled during active disease.

This chain uses TRBV18 with TRBJ2-5, with D possibly being TRBD1 (6 bases). With 3 bases removed from V and 3 bases from J, the gap between germline ends came to 11 bases. The CDR3 length is 14 residues. Germline V gives CDR1 KGHSH, CDR2 LQKENI. CDR3 sequence reads: CASSPLTGKETQYF. Written as DNA, the CDR3 is TGTGCCAGCTCACCCCTGACAGGAAAAGAGACCCAGTACTTC.

In its sample, this clone was seen a few times. The chain employs TRBV6-5 and TRBJ1-2; possibly TRBD1 for D (6 bases). Germline CDR1 reads MNHEY; CDR2 reads SVGAGI. The CDR3 length is 14 residues. Trimming shortened V by 6 bases and J by 8 bases, and 19 bases separated the two germline ends. The CDR3 DNA sequence: TGTGCCAGCAGCGGCCGGGACATCGAAAGGGGCTACACCTTC. This sequence encodes CASSGRDIERGYTF.

With regard to this clone: The limits of the CDR3 on the DNA are not certain, so only TCRdb's listed CDR3 is given. The chain has TRBV7-9 and TRBJ1-1; the tabulated D call, TRBD1, remains unverified against the DNA. Germline assignment: CDR1 SEHNR and CDR2 FQNEAQ (reference sequence). The CDR3 sequence runs 17 residues, both termini included. The CDR3 protein is CASNSGQGALGVTEAFF.

This clone occurred a few times. The chain combines TRBV19 with TRBJ2-2; TRBD2 agrees at 11 bases. Germline V gives CDR1 LNHDA, CDR2 SQIVND (reference sequence). This CDR3 region has 17 residues. With V trimmed by 5 bases and J by 7 bases, 12 bases remained unmatched. CDR3 loop: CASSRGLAGPPHGELFF. As DNA, the CDR3 is TGTGCCAGTAGTCGAGGACTAGCGGGTCCCCCCCACGGGGAGCTGTTTTTT.

This clone was detected a few times. The rearrangement links TRBV7-6 to TRBJ1-2; no firm D call. Germline CDR1 reads SGHVS; CDR2 reads FNYEAQ. Trimming left V 5 bases short and J 6 bases short, with 22 bases between. The CDR3 length is 16 residues. CDR3 in amino acids: CASSPSPGGKRNGYTF. The CDR3 coding sequence is TGTGCCAGCAGCCCATCACCCGGCGGGAAGAGAAATGGCTACACCTTC.

This clone is a singleton in its sample. The V gene is TRBV7-8, the J gene TRBJ2-2; 7 nucleotides match TRBD1. This CDR3 region has 17 residues. V lost 4 bases, J lost 2 bases, and 10 bases stayed unmatched. Germline loops: CDR1 SGHVS, CDR2 FQNEAQ. As DNA, the CDR3 is TGTGCCAGCAGCTCCAACCGGAACAGGGGTAACACCGGGGAGCTGTTTTTT. Protein product: CASSSNRNRGNTGELFF.